Listed below are T cell receptor beta chains from one sample, sequenced in a study of blood T cell repertoires in COVID-19. Assay used: immunoSEQ multiplex PCR; TCRdb lists only in-frame clones, some missing. Found here are about 390,000 clones, roughly 89% of them singletons; the top ten hold approximately 9.3%. Material: PBMCs or T cells enriched from blood (not recorded which). The origin of the receptors is a woman aged 45 to 65 who had recovered from COVID-19. The CDR3 runs from the conserved cysteine through the conserved F or W. Fields, in order: clone size, V gene, D gene, J gene, CDR3 protein, CDR3 DNA. D genes are given only for firm matches. Expanded clones are given a class, and other clones once, few, many or no size at all.

size: -
V: TRBV7-2
D: TRBD1
J: TRBJ1-1
CDR3: CASSKGQGVLNTEAFF
DNA: TGTGCCAGCAGTAAAGGACAGGGTGTCTTGAACACTGAAGCTTTCTTT

size: once
V: TRBV11-2
D: -
J: TRBJ2-7
CDR3: CASSFRSSEQYF
DNA: TGTGCCAGCAGCTTCAGATCCTCCGAGCAGTACTTC

size: once
V: TRBV27
D: -
J: TRBJ2-2
CDR3: CASSWGRTNTGELFF
DNA: TGTGCCAGCAGTTGGGGCAGAACGAACACCGGGGAGCTGTTTTTT

size: -
V: TRBV13
D: TRBD2
J: TRBJ2-3
CDR3: CASSYQRGFTDTQYF
DNA: TGTGCCAGCAGCTACCAGCGGGGGTTCACAGATACGCAGTATTTT

size: -
V: TRBV6-5
D: TRBD1
J: TRBJ1-2
CDR3: CASTRNRGLTGYTF
DNA: TGTGCCAGCACCCGAAACAGGGGATTAACGGGCTACACCTTC

size: -
V: TRBV28
D: TRBD1
J: TRBJ1-2
CDR3: CASSSLGTGGGYTF
DNA: TGTGCCAGCAGTTCATTAGGGACAGGCGGTGGCTACACCTTC

size: -
V: TRBV2
D: -
J: TRBJ2-3
CDR3: CASSPMRNSPDTQYF
DNA: TGTGCCAGCAGTCCTATGCGGAATTCGCCAGATACGCAGTATTTT

size: -
V: TRBV2
D: -
J: TRBJ1-1
CDR3: CASSVLGRNTEAFF
DNA: TGTGCCAGCAGTGTTCTCGGGAGGAACACTGAAGCTTTCTTT

size: few
V: TRBV5-5
D: TRBD1
J: TRBJ1-4
CDR3: CASGQGDEKLFF
DNA: TGTGCCAGCGGGCAGGGGGATGAAAAACTGTTTTTT

size: -
V: TRBV5-6
D: -
J: TRBJ2-3
CDR3: CASSPGPGDTDTQYF
DNA: TGTGCCAGCAGCCCCGGCCCGGGGGACACAGATACGCAGTATTTT

size: -
V: TRBV12-3/TRBV12-4
D: -
J: TRBJ1-5
CDR3: CASSFSLQVAQHF
DNA: TGTGCCAGCAGTTTTTCTCTCCAGGTAGCCCAGCATTTT

size: -
V: TRBV5-6
D: TRBD1
J: TRBJ1-1
CDR3: CASSLGWGTADTEAFF
DNA: TGTGCCAGCAGCTTGGGGTGGGGGACAGCTGACACTGAAGCTTTCTTT

size: -
V: TRBV4-2
D: -
J: TRBJ1-2
CDR3: CASGERTLRDYGYTF
DNA: TGTGCCAGCGGCGAGAGGACACTTAGGGACTATGGCTACACCTTC

size: -
V: TRBV5-6
D: -
J: TRBJ1-1
CDR3: CASSSRESRTEAFF
DNA: TGTGCCAGCAGCTCCCGTGAATCGCGGACTGAAGCTTTCTTT

size: few
V: TRBV18
D: TRBD2
J: TRBJ2-4
CDR3: CASMPGLAVAKNIQYF
DNA: TGTGCCAGCATGCCGGGACTAGCGGTAGCCAAAAACATTCAGTACTTC

size: -
V: TRBV7-2
D: -
J: TRBJ1-2
CDR3: CASSLTGGGYGYTF
DNA: TGTGCCAGCAGCTTAACGGGGGGCGGCTATGGCTACACCTTC

size: -
V: TRBV19
D: -
J: TRBJ2-1
CDR3: CASGRRTGVYHEQFF
DNA: TGTGCCAGTGGCCGGAGGACCGGAGTATACCATGAGCAGTTCTTC

size: -
V: TRBV24-1
D: -
J: TRBJ2-1
CDR3: CATGPPDNDNEQFF
DNA: TGTGCCACCGGACCCCCGGACAACGACAATGAGCAGTTCTTC

size: -
V: TRBV6-5
D: -
J: TRBJ2-7
CDR3: CASSYFSGNPYEQYF
DNA: TGTGCCAGCAGTTACTTCTCCGGGAATCCCTACGAGCAGTACTTC

size: -
V: TRBV9
D: TRBD1
J: TRBJ1-1
CDR3: CASSGQGFGTEAFF
DNA: TGTGCCAGCAGCGGACAGGGATTTGGGACTGAAGCTTTCTTT

size: -
V: TRBV14
D: -
J: TRBJ2-7
CDR3: CARTIPGSYEQYF
DNA: TGTGCCAGAACGATCCCGGGCTCCTACGAGCAGTACTTC

size: -
V: TRBV11-2
D: -
J: TRBJ2-1
CDR3: CASSLSGHTFYNEQFF
DNA: TGTGCCAGCAGCTTATCGGGACACACTTTCTACAATGAGCAGTTCTTC

size: -
V: TRBV2
D: -
J: TRBJ1-2
CDR3: CASRDNSRTGFGYTF
DNA: TGTGCCAGCAGAGATAACAGCCGAACAGGGTTTGGCTACACCTTC

size: -
V: TRBV18
D: TRBD1
J: TRBJ2-6
CDR3: CASSDPGTAGANVLTF
DNA: TGTGCCAGCTCAGATCCCGGGACAGCTGGGGCCAACGTCCTGACTTTC

size: -
V: TRBV19
D: -
J: TRBJ2-7
CDR3: CASSISYEFYF
DNA: TGTGCCAGTAGTATTAGCTACGAGTTCTACTTC

size: -
V: TRBV5-1
D: -
J: TRBJ1-6
CDR3: CASSLQGAGNSPLHF
DNA: TGCGCCAGCAGCTTGCAAGGGGCAGGCAATTCACCCCTCCACTTT

size: -
V: TRBV18
D: -
J: TRBJ2-7
CDR3: CASSPGLSYEQYF
DNA: TGTGCCAGCTCACCGGGCCTATCCTACGAGCAGTACTTC

size: -
V: TRBV30
D: -
J: TRBJ1-5
CDR3: CAWSWGGQPQHF
DNA: TGTGCCTGGAGCTGGGGGGGACAGCCCCAGCATTTT

size: -
V: TRBV19
D: TRBD1
J: TRBJ1-2
CDR3: CASSMGQDHYGYTF
DNA: TGTGCCAGTAGTATGGGACAGGACCACTATGGCTACACCTTC

size: -
V: TRBV7-9
D: -
J: TRBJ1-1
CDR3: CASSSQENTEAFF
DNA: TGTGCCAGCAGCTCACAGGAGAACACTGAAGCTTTCTTT

size: -
V: TRBV6-5
D: -
J: TRBJ2-7
CDR3: CASSILEGHSDEQYF
DNA: TGTGCCAGCAGTATATTAGAGGGCCACAGCGACGAGCAGTACTTC

size: -
V: TRBV29-1
D: -
J: TRBJ2-3
CDR3: CSVEAPDTQYF
DNA: TGCAGCGTTGAAGCTCCAGATACGCAGTATTTT

size: -
V: TRBV6-1
D: -
J: TRBJ2-7
CDR3: CASSELGSYEQYF
DNA: TGTGCCAGCAGTGAATTAGGGAGTTACGAGCAGTACTTC

size: once
V: TRBV6-2/TRBV6-3
D: -
J: TRBJ2-7
CDR3: CASSYGHHEQYF
DNA: TGTGCCAGCAGTTACGGACATCACGAGCAGTACTTC

size: -
V: TRBV30
D: -
J: TRBJ1-1
CDR3: CAAGWIKPEAFF
DNA: TGTGCCGCAGGGTGGATTAAACCTGAAGCTTTCTTT

size: -
V: TRBV30
D: TRBD1
J: TRBJ1-3
CDR3: CAFETGGNTIYF
DNA: TGTGCCTTCGAGACAGGGGGAAACACCATATATTTT

size: -
V: TRBV19
D: TRBD1
J: TRBJ1-1
CDR3: CASSKGQGVMNEAFF
DNA: TGTGCCAGTAGTAAGGGACAGGGCGTAATGAATGAAGCTTTCTTT

size: -
V: TRBV4-3
D: -
J: TRBJ2-5
CDR3: CASSQVGGPEETQYF
DNA: TGCGCCAGCAGCCAAGTTGGAGGGCCGGAAGAGACCCAGTACTTC

size: -
V: TRBV7-2
D: -
J: TRBJ1-2
CDR3: CASSLAGNSMSGYTF
DNA: TGTGCCAGCAGCTTAGCCGGGAACTCTATGTCTGGCTACACCTTC

size: -
V: TRBV5-1
D: -
J: TRBJ1-1
CDR3: CASSLAGEKGTEAFF
DNA: TGCGCCAGCAGCTTGGCCGGGGAAAAAGGCACTGAAGCTTTCTTT

size: once
V: TRBV30
D: -
J: TRBJ1-5
CDR3: CAWSNREGQPQHF
DNA: TGTGCCTGGAGTAACAGGGAAGGACAGCCCCAGCATTTT

size: -
V: TRBV7-9
D: -
J: TRBJ2-7
CDR3: CASSPTVGGEQYF
DNA: TGTGCCAGCAGCCCCACCGTGGGGGGCGAGCAGTACTTC

size: -
V: TRBV12-5
D: -
J: TRBJ2-2
CDR3: CASGPILGGNTGELFF
DNA: TGTGCTAGTGGTCCAATTTTGGGGGGAAACACCGGGGAGCTGTTTTTT

size: -
V: TRBV5-8
D: -
J: TRBJ1-1
CDR3: CASSTGQQPTVTEAFF
DNA: TGTGCCAGCAGCACTGGTCAACAACCCACAGTGACTGAAGCTTTCTTT

size: -
V: TRBV2
D: TRBD2
J: TRBJ2-1
CDR3: CATKRTSGGNNEQFF
DNA: TGTGCCACCAAACGAACTAGCGGGGGGAACAATGAGCAGTTCTTC

size: -
V: TRBV29-1
D: TRBD1
J: TRBJ1-2
CDR3: CSVDTGVGYTF
DNA: TGCAGCGTTGACACAGGGGTTGGCTACACCTTC

size: -
V: TRBV7-2
D: TRBD1
J: TRBJ2-7
CDR3: CASSPDRGYNEQYF
DNA: TGTGCCAGCAGCCCTGACAGGGGGTACAACGAGCAGTACTTC

size: -
V: TRBV5-3
D: -
J: TRBJ1-5
CDR3: CARSTAQGYSNQPQHF
DNA: TGTGCCAGAAGCACAGCACAGGGATATAGCAATCAGCCCCAGCATTTT